This T cell receptor beta chain was recorded in a study of shared clonotypes between healthy human individuals. For the study at large: The study used three CD4 naive, three CD4 memory, two CD8 naive and one CD8 memory plate per donor.

Findings of the study overall: It was observed that roughly 5% of naive CD4 clonotypes were shared across a handful of donors.

The naive CD8 fraction comprised CD45RO-negative cells positively selected for CCR7 and excluded terminally differentiated effector memory CD45RA+ cells. All donors were healthy HIV-negative adults lacking recent acute infections or vaccinations. The length of the CDR3 is 16 residues. The J segment lost 4 bases and the V segment lost 1 base, leaving 1 base of the junction unmatched. CDR1 is MDHEN, CDR2 SYDVKM, per germline. Comment on this clone: Its antigen is not identified. Other DNA sequences in this specimen translate into the identical CDR3.

The genomic DNA of each subset was split evenly across several immunoSEQ plates. The data were produced by immunoSEQ multiplex PCR, yet TCRdb's version contains in-frame clones alone and is incomplete. This sample carries about 2,100,000 clones, 85% to 95% of them seen once, and the ten largest clones take roughly 1.7%. The sequencing sample was made of naive CD8+ T cells from PBMCs. The chain employs TRBV28 and TRBJ2-1; TRBD2 agrees at 13 bases. The receptor comes from a man aged 18 to 35 in good health. Some clones in this sample may be carry-over from other donors' samples. CDR3 loop: CASSLSGLAGYNEQFF. CDR3 in DNA: TGTGCCAGCAGTTTATCGGGACTAGCGGGGTACAATGAGCAGTTCTTC.